This T cell receptor beta chain is drawn from a study of blood T cells in healthy people across ages. This CDR3 has 16 amino acids. Germline V gene data show CDR1 as SGHTA and CDR2 as FQGNSA. Whole-study findings and limits: Donors of long life had a larger count of naive CD4+ cells and greater diversity than aged donors.

As concerns this clonotype: The antigen remains unidentified.

A second PCR of 7 to 11 cycles used a sample-barcoded 5' primer and a J-beta primer mix. Each cDNA molecule was tagged by a template-switch adaptor that had 12 random nucleotides. TCRdb called the 5' RACE reads again in MiXCR, with one record for every CDR3 protein. Among approximately 780,000 distinct CDR3 sequences listed, about a quarter were seen once. These same records also appear under a second study, on T cells of mothers and their children. That work states: Researchers put all of the extracted RNA into cDNA synthesis, using roughly 1.5 ug per 15 ul.

The chain is built from TRBV7-2 and TRBJ2-5, with D possibly TRBD1 on 5 matching bases. The J call may be in error: the DNA end matches TRBJ2-7 better. The TCR originated in a boy between 10 and 17 years old in good health. The material sequenced was blood. In DNA, the CDR3 is TGTGCCAGCAGCACCTCTAGTTCAGGGTGGAACTACGAGCAGTACTTC. It is translated as CASSTSSSGWNYEQYF.